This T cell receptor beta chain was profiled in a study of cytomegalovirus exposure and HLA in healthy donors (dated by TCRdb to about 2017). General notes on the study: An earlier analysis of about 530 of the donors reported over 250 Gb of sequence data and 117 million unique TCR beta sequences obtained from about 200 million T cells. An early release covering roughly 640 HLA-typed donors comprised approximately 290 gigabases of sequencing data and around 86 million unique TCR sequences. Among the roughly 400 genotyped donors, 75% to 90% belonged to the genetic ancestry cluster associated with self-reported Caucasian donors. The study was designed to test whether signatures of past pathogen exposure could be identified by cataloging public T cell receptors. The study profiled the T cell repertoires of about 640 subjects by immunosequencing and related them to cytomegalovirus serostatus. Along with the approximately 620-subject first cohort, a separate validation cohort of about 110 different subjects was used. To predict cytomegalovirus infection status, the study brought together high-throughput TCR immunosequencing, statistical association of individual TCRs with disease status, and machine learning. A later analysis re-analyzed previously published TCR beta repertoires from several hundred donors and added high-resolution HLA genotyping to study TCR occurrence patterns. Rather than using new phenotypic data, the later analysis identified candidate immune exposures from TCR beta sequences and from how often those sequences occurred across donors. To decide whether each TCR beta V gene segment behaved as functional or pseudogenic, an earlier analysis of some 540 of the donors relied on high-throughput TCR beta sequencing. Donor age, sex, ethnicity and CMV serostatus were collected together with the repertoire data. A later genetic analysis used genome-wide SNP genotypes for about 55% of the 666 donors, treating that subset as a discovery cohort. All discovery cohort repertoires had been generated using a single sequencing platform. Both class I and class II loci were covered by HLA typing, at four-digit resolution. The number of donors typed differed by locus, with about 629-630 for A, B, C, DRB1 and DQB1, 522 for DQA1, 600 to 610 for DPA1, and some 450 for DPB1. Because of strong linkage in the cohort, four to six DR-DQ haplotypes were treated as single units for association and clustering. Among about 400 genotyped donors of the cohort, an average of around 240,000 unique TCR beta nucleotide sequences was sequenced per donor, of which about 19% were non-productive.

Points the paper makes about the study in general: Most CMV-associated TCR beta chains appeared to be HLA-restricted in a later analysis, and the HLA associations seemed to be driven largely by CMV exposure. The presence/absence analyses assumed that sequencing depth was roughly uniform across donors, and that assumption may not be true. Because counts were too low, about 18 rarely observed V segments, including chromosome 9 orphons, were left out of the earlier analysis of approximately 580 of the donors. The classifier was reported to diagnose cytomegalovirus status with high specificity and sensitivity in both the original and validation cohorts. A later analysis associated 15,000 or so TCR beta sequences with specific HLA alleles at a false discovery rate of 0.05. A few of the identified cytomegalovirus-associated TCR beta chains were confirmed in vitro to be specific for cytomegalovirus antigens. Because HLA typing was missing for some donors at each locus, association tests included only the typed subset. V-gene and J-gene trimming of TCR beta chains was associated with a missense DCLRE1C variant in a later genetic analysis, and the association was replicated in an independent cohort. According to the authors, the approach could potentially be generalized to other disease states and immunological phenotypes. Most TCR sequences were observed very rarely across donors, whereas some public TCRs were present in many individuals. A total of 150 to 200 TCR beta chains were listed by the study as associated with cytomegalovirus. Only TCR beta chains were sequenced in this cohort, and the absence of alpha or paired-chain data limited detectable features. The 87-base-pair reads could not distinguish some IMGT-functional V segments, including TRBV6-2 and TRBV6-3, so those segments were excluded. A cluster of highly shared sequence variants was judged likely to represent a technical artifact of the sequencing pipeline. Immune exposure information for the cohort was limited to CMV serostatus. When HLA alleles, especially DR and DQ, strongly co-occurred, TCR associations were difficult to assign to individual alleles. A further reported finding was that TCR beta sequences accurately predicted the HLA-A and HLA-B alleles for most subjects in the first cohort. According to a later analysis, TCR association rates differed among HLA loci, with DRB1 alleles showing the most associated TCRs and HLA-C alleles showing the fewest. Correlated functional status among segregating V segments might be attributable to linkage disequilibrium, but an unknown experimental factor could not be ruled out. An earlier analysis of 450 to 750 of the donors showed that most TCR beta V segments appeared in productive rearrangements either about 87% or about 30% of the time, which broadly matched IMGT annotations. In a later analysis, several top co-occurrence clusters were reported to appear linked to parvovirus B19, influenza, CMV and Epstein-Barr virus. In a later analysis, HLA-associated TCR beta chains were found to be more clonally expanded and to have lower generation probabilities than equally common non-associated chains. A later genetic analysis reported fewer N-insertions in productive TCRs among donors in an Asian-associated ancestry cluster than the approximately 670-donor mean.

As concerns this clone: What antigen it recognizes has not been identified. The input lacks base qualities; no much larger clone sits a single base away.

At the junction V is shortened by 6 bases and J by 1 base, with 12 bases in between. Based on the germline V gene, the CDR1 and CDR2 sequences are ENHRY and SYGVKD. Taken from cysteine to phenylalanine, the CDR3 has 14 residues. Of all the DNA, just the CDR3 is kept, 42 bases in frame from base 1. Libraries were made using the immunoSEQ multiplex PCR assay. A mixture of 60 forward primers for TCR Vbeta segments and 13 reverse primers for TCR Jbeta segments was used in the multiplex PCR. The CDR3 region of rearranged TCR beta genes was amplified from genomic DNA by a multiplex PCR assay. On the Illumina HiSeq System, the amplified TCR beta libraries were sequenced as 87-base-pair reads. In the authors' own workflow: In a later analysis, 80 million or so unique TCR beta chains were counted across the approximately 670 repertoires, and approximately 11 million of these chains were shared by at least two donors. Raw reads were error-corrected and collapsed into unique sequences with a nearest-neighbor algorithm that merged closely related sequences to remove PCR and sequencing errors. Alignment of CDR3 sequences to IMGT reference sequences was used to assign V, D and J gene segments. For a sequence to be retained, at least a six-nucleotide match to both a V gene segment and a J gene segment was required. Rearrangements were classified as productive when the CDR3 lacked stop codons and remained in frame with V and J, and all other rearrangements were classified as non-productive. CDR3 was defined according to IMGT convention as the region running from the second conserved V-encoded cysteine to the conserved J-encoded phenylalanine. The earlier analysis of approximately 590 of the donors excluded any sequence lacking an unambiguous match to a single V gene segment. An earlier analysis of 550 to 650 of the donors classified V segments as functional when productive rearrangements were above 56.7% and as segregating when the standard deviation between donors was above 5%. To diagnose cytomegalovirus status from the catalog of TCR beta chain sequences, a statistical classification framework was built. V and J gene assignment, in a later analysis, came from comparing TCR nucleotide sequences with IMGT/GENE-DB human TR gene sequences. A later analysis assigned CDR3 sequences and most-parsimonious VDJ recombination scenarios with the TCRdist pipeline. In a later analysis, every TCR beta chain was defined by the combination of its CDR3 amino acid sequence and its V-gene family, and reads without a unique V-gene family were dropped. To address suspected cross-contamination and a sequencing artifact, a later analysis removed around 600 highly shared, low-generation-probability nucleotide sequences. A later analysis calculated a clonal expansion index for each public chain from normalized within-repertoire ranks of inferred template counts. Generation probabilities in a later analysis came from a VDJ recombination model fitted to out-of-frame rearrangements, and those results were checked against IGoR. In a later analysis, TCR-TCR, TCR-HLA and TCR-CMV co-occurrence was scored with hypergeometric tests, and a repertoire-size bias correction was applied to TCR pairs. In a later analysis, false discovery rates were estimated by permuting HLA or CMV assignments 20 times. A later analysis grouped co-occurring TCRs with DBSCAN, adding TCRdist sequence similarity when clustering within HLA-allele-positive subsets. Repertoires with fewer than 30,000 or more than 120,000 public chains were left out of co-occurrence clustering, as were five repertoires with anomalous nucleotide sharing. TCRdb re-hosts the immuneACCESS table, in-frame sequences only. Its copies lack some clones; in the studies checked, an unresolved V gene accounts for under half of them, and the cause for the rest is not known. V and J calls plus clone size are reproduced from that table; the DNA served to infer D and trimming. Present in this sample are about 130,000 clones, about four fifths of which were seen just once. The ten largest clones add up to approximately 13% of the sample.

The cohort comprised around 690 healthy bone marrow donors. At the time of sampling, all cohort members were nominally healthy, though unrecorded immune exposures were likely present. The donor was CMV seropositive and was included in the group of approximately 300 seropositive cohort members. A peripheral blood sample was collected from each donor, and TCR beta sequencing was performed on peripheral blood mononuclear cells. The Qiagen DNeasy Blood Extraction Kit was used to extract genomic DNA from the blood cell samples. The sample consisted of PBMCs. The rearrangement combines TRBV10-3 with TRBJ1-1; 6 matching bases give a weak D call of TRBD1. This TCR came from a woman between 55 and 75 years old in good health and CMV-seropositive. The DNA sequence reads TGTGCCATCAGCCCGACAGGACGGAACACTGAAGCTTTCTTT. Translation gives CAISPTGRNTEAFF.